The clone carrying this T cell receptor (beta chain) appeared a single time. This specimen comes from a study of blood T cell repertoires in COVID-19. The wider study: Samples came from the United States, Italy and Spain, spanning acute and convalescent COVID-19. T cells, B-cell-depleted T cells, or PBMCs provided the cDNA or gDNA that served as material.

Original processing notes: Reference gene primer amplification in the assay estimated nucleated cell counts. Generated by immunoSEQ multiplex PCR, the TCRdb table keeps only in-frame clones and is missing some. V, J and clone size were drawn from that table, and D and trimming were deduced from the DNA. This sample carries 150,000 to 200,000 clones, around nine tenths of them seen once, and the ten largest clones take roughly 0.85%. Germline CDR1 reads LGHDT; CDR2 reads YNNKEL (reference sequence). The V gene end was trimmed by 4 bases and the J gene end by 3 bases; junction bases not matched to a gene: 5. This CDR3 contains 15 residues.

This clonotype was obtained from a woman younger than 35 who had recovered from COVID-19. The chain combines TRBV3-1 (or the pseudogene TRBV3-2) with TRBJ2-2; 7 bases agree with TRBD1. Sequenced: peripheral blood. In nucleotides, the CDR3 is TGTGCCAGCAGCCGACAGGGTTACTACACCGGGGAGCTGTTTTTT. Its protein is CASSRQGYYTGELFF.